A selection of T cell receptor beta chains follows, all from one sample in a study of T cells in localized non-small cell lung cancer. The method was immunoSEQ multiplex PCR; TCRdb's version includes in-frame clones alone and lacks a portion of them. The table includes over 30,000 clones, 90% detected once. Sequenced here: peripheral blood, sampled before any cancer treatment. The receptors here all came from a man aged 40 to 69 with stage I lung adenocarcinoma. The CDR3 runs from the conserved cysteine through the conserved F or W. A D gene is named only where the DNA matches it firmly. The listing skips clone size in some rows; elsewhere it reads once, few, many or a size class.

size	V	J	D	DNA	CDR3
-	TRBV19	TRBJ2-3	-	TGTGCCAGTGGTAAGGACAGAAGCACAGATACGCAGTATTTT	CASGKDRSTDTQYF
-	TRBV7-8	TRBJ2-7	TRBD1	TGTGCCAGCAGTACTACCCCGGGACAGGGAGGGTACGAGCAGTACTTC	CASSTTPGQGGYEQYF
-	TRBV7-9	TRBJ1-1	TRBD1	TGTGCCAGCGGAGACAGGGGAAGTCTGAACACTGAAGCTTTCTTT	CASGDRGSLNTEAFF
-	TRBV19	TRBJ1-5	-	TGTGCCAGTAGCCGCCCGGGGTCGGTTTATCAGCCCCAGCATTTT	CASSRPGSVYQPQHF
few	TRBV10-1	TRBJ1-5	-	TGCGCCAGCAGTGACGGCCCGGGGATACCCCAGCATTTT	CASSDGPGIPQHF
few	TRBV9	TRBJ2-3	-	TGTGCCAGCAACCCAAACGCGGGGGCCCAACATACGCAGTATTTT	CASNPNAGAQHTQYF
-	TRBV2	TRBJ1-3	TRBD1	TGTGCCAGCAGTGAAAGGGACAGTGCTGGAAACACCATATATTTT	CASSERDSAGNTIYF
-	TRBV10-3	TRBJ2-7	TRBD2	TGTGCCATCAGTGATAGCGGGTCGAGCTCCTACGAGCAGTACTTC	CAISDSGSSSYEQYF
-	TRBV6-4	TRBJ2-2	-	TGTGCCAGCAGTGACTCGATAGGTTCGGTCGGGGAGCTGTTTTTT	CASSDSIGSVGELFF
-	TRBV5-8	TRBJ1-4	TRBD1	TGTGCCAGCAGCTGGGGACAGGGGGCTGAAAAACTGTTTTTT	CASSWGQGAEKLFF
-	TRBV7-9	TRBJ2-6	TRBD1	TGTGCCAGCAGCTTGGGGACAGGGTCTGGGGCCAACGTCCTGACTTTC	CASSLGTGSGANVLTF
-	TRBV9	TRBJ2-7	TRBD1	TGTGCCAGCAGCGTTACAGGGGGCTTGCCCTACGAGCAGTACTTC	CASSVTGGLPYEQYF
-	TRBV2	TRBJ2-5	-	TGTGCCACCCACCAGCATCTCCAAGAGACCCAGTACTTC	CATHQHLQETQYF
-	TRBV29-1	TRBJ2-7	TRBD1	TGCAGCGTTCGTAGGGACAGGGGGTACGAGCAGTACTTC	CSVRRDRGYEQYF
few	TRBV6-1	TRBJ2-7	TRBD1	TGTGCCAGCACTACAGGGGACAGGGGGTACGAGCAGTACTTC	CASTTGDRGYEQYF
-	TRBV29-1	TRBJ2-1	TRBD2	TGCAGCGTTGAAGGACTAGCGGGGGGTCTTTCCTACAATGAGCAGTTCTTC	CSVEGLAGGLSYNEQFF
-	TRBV19	TRBJ2-5	-	TGTGCCAGTAGTGACATGGGGGGCCGGGAGACCCAGTACTTC	CASSDMGGRETQYF
-	TRBV7-2	TRBJ2-3	-	TGTGCCAGCAGCTTAGACAGGTGGAGTTATACGCAGTATTTT	CASSLDRWSYTQYF
-	TRBV10-2	TRBJ2-2	-	TGCGCCAGCAGTGAGTCCCCCGGGGCAGGGGAGCTGTTTTTT	CASSESPGAGELFF
-	TRBV6-5	TRBJ1-4	-	TGTGCCAGCAGAGAAATAGGGGGGTTTGGTGAAAAACTGTTTTTT	CASREIGGFGEKLFF
-	TRBV11-2	TRBJ1-2	TRBD1	TGTGCCACCCTAAGCCCGGACAGGGTCGGTGGCTACACCTTC	CATLSPDRVGGYTF
-	TRBV11-3	TRBJ2-7	-	TGTGCCAGCAGCTTAGAAGGGGGAATCTCCTACGAGCAGTACTTC	CASSLEGGISYEQYF
-	TRBV15	TRBJ2-1	-	TGTGCCACCAGCAGAGATGGAGGGGGGTACAGCTCCTACAATGAGCAGTTCTTC	CATSRDGGGYSSYNEQFF
-	TRBV4-1	TRBJ2-7	TRBD1	TGCGCCAGCAGCCAAGATAGGGGACAGGATTTCGAGCAGTACTTC	CASSQDRGQDFEQYF
-	TRBV10-1	TRBJ1-5	TRBD1	TGCGCCAGCAGTGGGGGACAGACTACTCTACCAATTAGCAATCAGCCCCAGCATTTT	CASSGGQTTLPISNQPQHF
-	TRBV9	TRBJ1-2	-	TGTGCCAGCAGCGTAGGGCTGGTGGTCACCTTC	CASSVGLVVTF
-	TRBV30	TRBJ1-6	-	TGTGCCTGGAGGGGCGTGAATTCACCCCTCCACTTT	CAWRGVNSPLHF
-	TRBV11-3	TRBJ2-3	TRBD1	TGTGCCACGGGGCGGGACAGGGTAGCAGATACGCAGTATTTT	CATGRDRVADTQYF
-	TRBV6-1	TRBJ1-1	-	TGTGCCAGCAGTGAAGTACTAGCTACTGAAGCTTTCTTT	CASSEVLATEAFF
once	TRBV5-6	TRBJ1-2	-	TGTGCCAGCAGCTTGGCGGACAGATTTAACTATGGCTACACCTTC	CASSLADRFNYGYTF
once	TRBV7-9	TRBJ2-2	-	TGTGCCAGCAGCGTAACCGGGGAGCTGTTTTTT	CASSVTGELFF
-	TRBV19	TRBJ2-7	-	TGTGCCAGTAGTATGGACGTCGTATCCTACGAGCAGTACTTC	CASSMDVVSYEQYF
-	TRBV7-7	TRBJ2-7	-	TGTGCCAGCAGCGCCGGGACTTCCTACGAGCAGTACTTC	CASSAGTSYEQYF
-	TRBV6-6	TRBJ1-1	-	TGTGCCAGCAGTTACACTGGAGCAGGGGCTGAAGCTTTCTTT	CASSYTGAGAEAFF
-	TRBV7-9	TRBJ1-6	-	TGTGCCAGCAGCTTGAACCGAGATTCACCCCTCCACTTT	CASSLNRDSPLHF
-	TRBV10-3	TRBJ2-2	-	TGTGCCATCAGTGAAGGTGGCGGGGGCAACACCGGGGAGCTGTTTTTT	CAISEGGGGNTGELFF
-	TRBV2	TRBJ1-1	-	TGTGCCAGCAGCGCATGGGACACCCGCACTGAAGCTTTCTTT	CASSAWDTRTEAFF
-	TRBV20-1	TRBJ1-1	-	TGCAGTGCTAGAAACCTCCTCGAAGCTTTCTTT	CSARNLLEAFF
-	TRBV9	TRBJ2-2	-	TGTGCCAGCAGCGTAGAGGGGTCGAACACCGGGGAGCTGTTTTTT	CASSVEGSNTGELFF
-	TRBV6-5	TRBJ2-2	-	TGTGCCAGCAGTTACGATGGGCTCTCCGGGGAGCTGTTTTTT	CASSYDGLSGELFF
-	TRBV2	TRBJ2-3	-	TGTGCCAGCAGTGTGGGTAGCACAGATACGCAGTATTTT	CASSVGSTDTQYF
few	TRBV28	TRBJ1-1	-	TGTGCCAGCAGTTCCCCTTCCGGGGCACGTACTGAAGCTTTCTTT	CASSSPSGARTEAFF
-	TRBV19	TRBJ2-3	-	TGTGCCAGTACCCCGTATGGGGGATCCACAGATACGCAGTATTTT	CASTPYGGSTDTQYF
-	TRBV16	TRBJ1-2	-	TGTGCCAGCAGCCAATCGAGGGAGGCCTATGGCTACACCTTC	CASSQSREAYGYTF
-	TRBV5-4	TRBJ1-2	-	TGTGCCAGCAGCTTATCATTCGGGGCCGATAACTATGGCTACACCTTC	CASSLSFGADNYGYTF
-	TRBV4-1	TRBJ2-5	-	TGCGCCAGCAGCCAAGTAAATCTAGTTTCGTCAGAGACCCAGTACTTC	CASSQVNLVSSETQYF
-	TRBV27	TRBJ2-7	-	TGTGCCAGCAGTTTATCCCCATCCTCCTACGAGCAGTACTTC	CASSLSPSSYEQYF
-	TRBV29-1	TRBJ1-3	-	TGCAGCGCCTCGGATCCGACTGGAAACACCATATATTTT	CSASDPTGNTIYF